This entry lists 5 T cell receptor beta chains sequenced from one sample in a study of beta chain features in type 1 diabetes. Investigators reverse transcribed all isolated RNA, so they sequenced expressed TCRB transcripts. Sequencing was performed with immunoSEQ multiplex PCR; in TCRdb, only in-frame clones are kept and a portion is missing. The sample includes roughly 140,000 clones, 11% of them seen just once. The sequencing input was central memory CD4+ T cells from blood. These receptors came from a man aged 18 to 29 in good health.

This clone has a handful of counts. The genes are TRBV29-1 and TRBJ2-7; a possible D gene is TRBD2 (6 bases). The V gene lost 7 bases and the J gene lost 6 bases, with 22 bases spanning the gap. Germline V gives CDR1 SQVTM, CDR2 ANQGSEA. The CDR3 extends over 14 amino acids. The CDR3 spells CSARRAGTGGEQYF. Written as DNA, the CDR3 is TGCAGCGCGAGGAGGGCGGGAACCGGAGGCGAGCAGTACTTC.

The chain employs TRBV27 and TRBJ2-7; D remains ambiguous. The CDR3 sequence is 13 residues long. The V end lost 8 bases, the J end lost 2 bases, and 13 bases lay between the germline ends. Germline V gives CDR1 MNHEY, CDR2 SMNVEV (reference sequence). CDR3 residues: CASQGQWPYEQYF. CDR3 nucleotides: TGTGCCAGCCAAGGGCAGTGGCCCTACGAGCAGTACTTC.

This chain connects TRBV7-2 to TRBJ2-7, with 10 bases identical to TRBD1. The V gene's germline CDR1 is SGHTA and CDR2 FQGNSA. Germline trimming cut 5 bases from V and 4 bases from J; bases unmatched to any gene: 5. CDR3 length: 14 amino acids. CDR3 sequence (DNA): TGTGCCAGCAGCCCCGGGACAGGGGTTTACGAGCAGTACTTC. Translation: CASSPGTGVYEQYF.

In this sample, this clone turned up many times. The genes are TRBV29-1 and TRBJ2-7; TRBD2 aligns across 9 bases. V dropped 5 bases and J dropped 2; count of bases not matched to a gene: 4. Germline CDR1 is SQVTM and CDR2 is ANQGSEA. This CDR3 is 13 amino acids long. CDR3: CSVQAGGAYEQYF. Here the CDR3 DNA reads TGCAGCGTTCAAGCGGGGGGAGCCTACGAGCAGTACTTC.

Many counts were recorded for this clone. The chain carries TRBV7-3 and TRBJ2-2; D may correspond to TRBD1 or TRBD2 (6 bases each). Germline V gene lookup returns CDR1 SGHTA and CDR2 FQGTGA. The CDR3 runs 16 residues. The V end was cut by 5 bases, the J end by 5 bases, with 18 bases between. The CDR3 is CASSRPRGLETGELFF. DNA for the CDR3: TGTGCCAGCAGCCGACCTCGGGGGCTGGAAACCGGGGAGCTGTTTTTT.